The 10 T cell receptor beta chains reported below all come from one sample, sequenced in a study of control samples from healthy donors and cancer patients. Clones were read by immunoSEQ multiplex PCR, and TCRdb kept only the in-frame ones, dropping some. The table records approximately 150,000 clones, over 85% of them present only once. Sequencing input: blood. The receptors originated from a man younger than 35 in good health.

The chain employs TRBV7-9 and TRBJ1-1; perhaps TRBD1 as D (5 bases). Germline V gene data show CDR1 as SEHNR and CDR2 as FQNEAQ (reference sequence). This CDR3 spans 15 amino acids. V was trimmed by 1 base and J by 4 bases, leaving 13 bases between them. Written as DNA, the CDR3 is TGTGCCAGCAGCTTAGGGTCAGGGTCGGGCACTGAAGCTTTCTTT. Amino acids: CASSLGSGSGTEAFF.

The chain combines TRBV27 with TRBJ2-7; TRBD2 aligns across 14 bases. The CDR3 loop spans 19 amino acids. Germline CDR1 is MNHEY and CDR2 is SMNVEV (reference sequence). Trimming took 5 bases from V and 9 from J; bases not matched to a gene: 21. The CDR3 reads CASSPRTSGGTLFGIGQYF. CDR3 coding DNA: TGTGCCAGCAGTCCGCGGACTAGCGGGGGGACCCTTTTTGGAATTGGGCAGTACTTC.

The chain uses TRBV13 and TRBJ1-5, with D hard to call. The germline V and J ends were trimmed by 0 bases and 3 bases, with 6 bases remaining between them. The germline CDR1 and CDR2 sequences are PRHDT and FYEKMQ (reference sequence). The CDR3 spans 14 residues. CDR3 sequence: CASSLGGINQPQHF. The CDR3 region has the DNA TGTGCCAGCAGCTTAGGTGGGATCAATCAGCCCCAGCATTTT.

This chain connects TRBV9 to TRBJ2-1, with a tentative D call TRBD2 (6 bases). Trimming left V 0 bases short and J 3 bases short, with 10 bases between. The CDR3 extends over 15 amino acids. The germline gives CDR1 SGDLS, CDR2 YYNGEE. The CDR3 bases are TGTGCCAGCAGCGTAGCGGGAGAAGGCTACAATGAGCAGTTCTTC. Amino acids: CASSVAGEGYNEQFF.

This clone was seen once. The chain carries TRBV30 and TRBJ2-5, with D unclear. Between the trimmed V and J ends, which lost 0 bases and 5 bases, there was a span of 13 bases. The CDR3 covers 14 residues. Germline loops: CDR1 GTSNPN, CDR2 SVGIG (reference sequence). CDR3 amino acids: CAWSVMGSRETQYF. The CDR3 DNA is TGTGCCTGGAGTGTAATGGGTTCTAGGGAGACCCAGTACTTC.

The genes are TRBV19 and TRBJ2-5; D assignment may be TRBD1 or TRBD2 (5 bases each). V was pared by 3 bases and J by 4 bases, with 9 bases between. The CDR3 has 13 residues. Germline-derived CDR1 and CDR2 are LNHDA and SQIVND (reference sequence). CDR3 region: CASSITRGETQYF. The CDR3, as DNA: TGTGCCAGTAGTATTACGAGGGGAGAGACCCAGTACTTC.

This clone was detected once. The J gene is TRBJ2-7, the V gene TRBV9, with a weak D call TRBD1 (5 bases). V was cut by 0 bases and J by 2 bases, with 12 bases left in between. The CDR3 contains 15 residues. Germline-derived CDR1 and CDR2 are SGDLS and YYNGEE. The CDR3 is CASSVAEQGPYEQYF. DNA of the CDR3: TGTGCCAGCAGCGTAGCGGAGCAGGGTCCCTACGAGCAGTACTTC.

The CDR3 loop reads CASSLEGVYTEAFF. The CDR3 nucleotides are TGTGCCAGCAGCTTAGAGGGAGTCTACACTGAAGCTTTCTTT. V is TRBV11-2 and J is TRBJ1-1; D not resolved. Germline-derived CDR1 and CDR2 are SGHAT and FQNNGV. V lost 0 bases to trimming and J lost 3 bases, with 8 bases between them. This CDR3 spans 14 amino acids.

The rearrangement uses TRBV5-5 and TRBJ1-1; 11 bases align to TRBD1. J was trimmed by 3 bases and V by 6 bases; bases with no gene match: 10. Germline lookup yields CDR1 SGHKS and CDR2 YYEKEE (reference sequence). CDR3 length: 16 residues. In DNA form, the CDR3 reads TGTGCCAGCAAGTCCCGGGACAGGGGGTGGGACACTGAAGCTTTCTTT. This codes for CASKSRDRGWDTEAFF. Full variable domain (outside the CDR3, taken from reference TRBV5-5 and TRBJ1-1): DAGVTQSPTHLIKTRGQQVTLRCSPISGHKSVSWYQQVLGQGPQFIFQYYEKEERGRGNFPDRFSARQFPNYSSELNVNALLLGDSALYLCASKSRDRGWDTEAFFGQGTRLTVV.

The CDR3 here is CASSFRSSGSSTDTQYF. The DNA of the CDR3 is TGTGCCAGCAGTTTTCGGTCTAGCGGGAGTAGCACAGATACGCAGTATTTT. The chain uses TRBV6-2 or TRBV6-3 and TRBJ2-3; 10 bases map to TRBD2. The V and J ends lost 4 bases and 0 bases, in that order; junction bases with no gene match: 7. The CDR3 sequence is 17 residues long. The V gene's germline CDR1 is MNHEY and CDR2 SVGEGT.